This TCR beta chain emerged from a study of T cells after yellow fever vaccination. Study-level findings and limits: Abundant clonotypes from the bulk population could contaminate FACS-sorted repertoires.

The germline CDR1 and CDR2 sequences are LNHDA and SQIVND (reference sequence). This CDR3 comprises 12 residues. J was trimmed by 6 bases and V by 5 bases; bases with no gene match: 3. Template-switching 5'RACE yielded the TCR cDNA; a universal primer site and UMIs were added in the process. TCRdb reprocessed the 5' RACE reads with MiXCR, giving one entry per CDR3 protein. The table has 29,000 or so distinct CDR3 sequences, around 5.8% seen once. This chain joins TRBV19 and TRBJ1-2, with 7 bases that match TRBD1. The starting material was PBMCs, either bulk or a sorted T-cell subset (CD4+, CD8+, memory, or dextramer-sorted; not recorded which), obtained on the day of the yellow fever booster vaccination. This sequence originates from a man in his thirties or forties who received the YFV17D yellow fever vaccine. This CDR3 reads CASSATGNGYTF. As DNA, the CDR3 is TGTGCCAGTAGTGCGACAGGGAATGGCTACACCTTC.